This T cell receptor beta chain comes out of a study of shared clonotypes between healthy human individuals. Sequencing was performed with immunoSEQ multiplex PCR; in TCRdb, only in-frame clones are kept and a portion is missing. The table shows over 1.5 million clones, with 95% to 99% occurring only once. General study points: Relative to their counterparts shared across all four donors, non-shared clonotypes exhibited diminished generation probabilities. About 5.2% was the fraction of naive CD4 clonotypes found shared across four donors.

Germline V gene data show CDR1 as MNHNY and CDR2 as SVGAGI (reference sequence). The V gene lost 0 bases and the J gene lost 0 bases, with 8 bases spanning the gap. The CDR3 is made up of 16 amino acids. This clone was counted a single time. The antigen remains unidentified. J is TRBJ1-4 and V is TRBV6-6; unclear D gene. This receptor was identified in a young man in good health. Input material: naive CD4+ T cells sorted from blood. Subset noted: CD45RA+ positively selected. The CDR3 region has the DNA TGTGCCAGCAGTTACTCGCTTGGCTCAACTAATGAAAAACTGTTTTTT. Amino acid sequence: CASSYSLGSTNEKLFF.